This TCR beta chain was recovered during a study of control samples from healthy donors and cancer patients. Assay used: immunoSEQ multiplex PCR; TCRdb lists only in-frame clones, some missing. This table holds about 140,000 clones, around 88% found once. CDR1 is LGHDT and CDR2 is YNNKEL in the germline V gene (reference sequence). This CDR3 spans 14 amino acids. The ends lost 6 bases at V and 4 bases at J; junction bases unmatched: 8. The source of this sequence is a man between 18 and 29 years old in good health. The chain combines TRBV3-1 (or the pseudogene TRBV3-2) with TRBJ1-2; 7 bases match TRBD1. The specimen was blood. Written as DNA, the CDR3 is TGTGCCAGCAGACCTAGACAGGGTCCCTATGGCTACACCTTC. Amino acids: CASRPRQGPYGYTF.